These T cell receptor beta chains were read from a single sample in a study of shared clonotypes between healthy human individuals. TCRdb keeps only in-frame clones here, not all; method: immunoSEQ multiplex PCR. The table shows 1.6 million or so clones, with 97% to 99% occurring only once. Sample: naive CD4+ T cells sorted from blood. Receptor source: a man between 25 and 39 years old in good health. Both conserved end residues are part of each CDR3. Each record gives: D gene, clone size, V gene, J gene, CDR3 protein, CDR3 DNA. The D gene is left open where the match is weak. The size entry is marked missing in some rows and otherwise reads once, few, many or a size class.

d_gene: TRBD2; abundance: .; v_gene: TRBV5-4; j_gene: TRBJ2-7; CDR3aa: CASSPQLAGDHEQYF; CDR3nt: TGTGCCAGCAGCCCCCAACTAGCGGGAGACCACGAGCAGTACTTC
d_gene: .; abundance: .; v_gene: TRBV5-6; j_gene: TRBJ2-5; CDR3aa: CASRATGSQETQYF; CDR3nt: TGTGCCAGCAGAGCAACAGGGAGTCAAGAGACCCAGTACTTC
d_gene: .; abundance: .; v_gene: TRBV10-1; j_gene: TRBJ2-1; CDR3aa: CASSERVWNEQFF; CDR3nt: TGCGCCAGCAGTGAACGGGTTTGGAATGAGCAGTTCTTC
d_gene: .; abundance: once; v_gene: TRBV30; j_gene: TRBJ1-2; CDR3aa: CAWSVEEKYTF; CDR3nt: TGTGCCTGGAGTGTTGAGGAGAAATACACCTTC
d_gene: TRBD2; abundance: .; v_gene: TRBV18; j_gene: TRBJ2-5; CDR3aa: CASSPMAGTTKETQYF; CDR3nt: TGTGCCAGCTCACCGATGGCTGGGACTACCAAAGAGACCCAGTACTTC
d_gene: .; abundance: .; v_gene: TRBV28; j_gene: TRBJ1-2; CDR3aa: CATWLSYGYTF; CDR3nt: TGTGCCACCTGGTTGAGCTATGGCTACACCTTC
d_gene: .; abundance: .; v_gene: TRBV30; j_gene: TRBJ2-7; CDR3aa: CAWTKGPNSYEQYF; CDR3nt: TGTGCCTGGACGAAGGGGCCGAACTCCTACGAGCAGTACTTC
d_gene: .; abundance: .; v_gene: TRBV6-5; j_gene: TRBJ2-4; CDR3aa: CASSFQGGSKNIQYF; CDR3nt: TGTGCCAGCAGTTTCCAAGGGGGGTCCAAAAACATTCAGTACTTC
d_gene: .; abundance: .; v_gene: TRBV28; j_gene: TRBJ2-3; CDR3aa: CAGASANIPDTQYF; CDR3nt: TGTGCGGGCGCGTCTGCTAATATCCCAGATACGCAGTATTTT
d_gene: TRBD1; abundance: .; v_gene: TRBV14; j_gene: TRBJ2-7; CDR3aa: CASSYNTGTGAYEQYF; CDR3nt: TGTGCCAGCAGCTATAACACCGGGACAGGGGCCTACGAGCAGTACTTC
d_gene: .; abundance: once; v_gene: TRBV9; j_gene: TRBJ1-1; CDR3aa: CASSVGGIKGVTEAFF; CDR3nt: TGTGCCAGCAGCGTTGGGGGAATAAAGGGGGTCACTGAAGCTTTCTTT
d_gene: TRBD1; abundance: .; v_gene: TRBV28; j_gene: TRBJ1-2; CDR3aa: CASSSRQGVYGYTF; CDR3nt: TGTGCCAGCAGCAGCCGGCAGGGGGTCTATGGCTACACCTTC
d_gene: .; abundance: once; v_gene: TRBV6-1; j_gene: TRBJ1-2; CDR3aa: CASSAGTFTRGYTF; CDR3nt: TGTGCCAGCAGCGCCGGGACATTCACAAGGGGCTACACCTTC
d_gene: .; abundance: .; v_gene: TRBV6-1; j_gene: TRBJ2-7; CDR3aa: CASTIHGGGSYEQYF; CDR3nt: TGTGCCAGCACCATCCACGGGGGCGGATCCTACGAGCAGTACTTC
d_gene: TRBD1; abundance: .; v_gene: TRBV5-1; j_gene: TRBJ2-5; CDR3aa: CASSSGTGQETQYF; CDR3nt: TGCGCCAGCAGCTCGGGGACAGGTCAAGAGACCCAGTACTTC
d_gene: .; abundance: .; v_gene: TRBV10-3; j_gene: TRBJ2-6; CDR3aa: CAISVADIGNSGANVLTF; CDR3nt: TGTGCCATCAGCGTGGCCGACATCGGAAACTCTGGGGCCAACGTCCTGACTTTC
d_gene: TRBD2; abundance: .; v_gene: TRBV10-3; j_gene: TRBJ2-5; CDR3aa: CAIREGIGSGRAKTQYF; CDR3nt: TGTGCCATCAGGGAGGGGATTGGTAGCGGGAGGGCAAAGACCCAGTACTTC
d_gene: .; abundance: .; v_gene: TRBV7-7; j_gene: TRBJ2-1; CDR3aa: CASGTGLSEQFF; CDR3nt: TGTGCCAGCGGCACGGGCCTTAGTGAGCAGTTCTTC
d_gene: .; abundance: .; v_gene: TRBV11-2; j_gene: TRBJ2-1; CDR3aa: CASSLNLDDNEQFF; CDR3nt: TGTGCCAGCAGCTTAAATCTAGACGACAATGAGCAGTTCTTC
d_gene: .; abundance: .; v_gene: TRBV20-1; j_gene: TRBJ1-4; CDR3aa: CSARRNEKLFF; CDR3nt: TGCAGTGCCAGGCGCAATGAAAAACTGTTTTTT
d_gene: .; abundance: .; v_gene: TRBV14; j_gene: TRBJ2-2; CDR3aa: CASSQETGELFF; CDR3nt: TGTGCCAGCAGCCAAGAGACCGGGGAGCTGTTTTTT
d_gene: TRBD1; abundance: .; v_gene: TRBV19; j_gene: TRBJ2-1; CDR3aa: CASSTGTGGKSYNEQFF; CDR3nt: TGTGCCAGTAGTACTGGGACAGGGGGAAAGTCCTACAATGAGCAGTTCTTC
d_gene: TRBD1; abundance: once; v_gene: TRBV5-1; j_gene: TRBJ2-6; CDR3aa: CASSRDSSGANVLTF; CDR3nt: TGCGCCAGCAGCCGGGACAGCTCTGGGGCCAACGTCCTGACTTTC
d_gene: .; abundance: .; v_gene: TRBV27; j_gene: TRBJ1-5; CDR3aa: CASSVRDSNQSQHF; CDR3nt: TGTGCCAGCAGTGTGAGGGATAGCAATCAGTCCCAGCATTTT
d_gene: TRBD2; abundance: .; v_gene: TRBV30; j_gene: TRBJ2-1; CDR3aa: CAWSKGLAGARGLNNEQFF; CDR3nt: TGTGCCTGGAGCAAGGGACTAGCGGGAGCCCGGGGCCTTAATAATGAGCAGTTCTTC
d_gene: .; abundance: .; v_gene: TRBV29-1; j_gene: TRBJ1-2; CDR3aa: CSVDEGPQTYTF; CDR3nt: TGCAGCGTTGACGAGGGACCGCAAACCTACACCTTC
d_gene: .; abundance: .; v_gene: TRBV7-9; j_gene: TRBJ1-4; CDR3aa: CASSFGQTNEEKLFF; CDR3nt: TGTGCCAGCAGCTTTGGACAGACTAATGAAGAAAAACTGTTTTTT
d_gene: .; abundance: .; v_gene: TRBV6-5; j_gene: TRBJ2-6; CDR3aa: CASIRLPSGANVLTF; CDR3nt: TGTGCCAGCATCCGTCTCCCGTCTGGGGCCAACGTCCTGACTTTC
d_gene: .; abundance: .; v_gene: TRBV10-3; j_gene: TRBJ2-3; CDR3aa: CAISENGGSTDTQYF; CDR3nt: TGTGCCATCAGTGAGAATGGGGGTAGCACAGATACGCAGTATTTT
d_gene: TRBD2; abundance: .; v_gene: TRBV27; j_gene: TRBJ2-7; CDR3aa: CASSSRTSGTLRRAYEQYF; CDR3nt: TGTGCCAGCAGTTCGAGGACTAGCGGGACCCTCCGGAGGGCTTACGAGCAGTACTTC
d_gene: .; abundance: .; v_gene: TRBV21-1; j_gene: TRBJ2-2; CDR3aa: CAGTSGSPNTGELFF; CDR3nt: TGTGCCGGCACTAGCGGGAGTCCGAACACCGGGGAGCTGTTTTTT
d_gene: TRBD1; abundance: once; v_gene: TRBV29-1; j_gene: TRBJ1-5; CDR3aa: CSVAGTGGFNQPQHF; CDR3nt: TGCAGCGTCGCCGGAACAGGGGGCTTCAATCAGCCCCAGCATTTT
d_gene: TRBD1; abundance: .; v_gene: TRBV18; j_gene: TRBJ2-7; CDR3aa: CASSLDRDEQYF; CDR3nt: TGTGCCAGCTCACTGGACAGGGACGAGCAGTACTTC
d_gene: .; abundance: .; v_gene: TRBV9; j_gene: TRBJ2-5; CDR3aa: CASSIGAAGIETQYF; CDR3nt: TGTGCCAGCAGTATCGGAGCCGCGGGTATCGAGACCCAGTACTTC
d_gene: .; abundance: .; v_gene: TRBV18; j_gene: TRBJ2-7; CDR3aa: CASSPIASNYEQYF; CDR3nt: TGTGCCAGCTCACCTATTGCTAGCAACTACGAGCAGTACTTC
d_gene: .; abundance: .; v_gene: TRBV28; j_gene: TRBJ1-3; CDR3aa: CASSLQGVGNTIYF; CDR3nt: TGTGCCAGCAGCTTACAGGGTGTGGGAAACACCATATATTTT
d_gene: TRBD2; abundance: .; v_gene: TRBV7-2; j_gene: TRBJ2-7; CDR3aa: CASSLAEVAGVNEQYF; CDR3nt: TGTGCCAGCAGCTTAGCGGAAGTAGCGGGAGTTAACGAGCAGTACTTC
d_gene: TRBD1; abundance: .; v_gene: TRBV19; j_gene: TRBJ1-5; CDR3aa: CASRQTGGGGNQPQHF; CDR3nt: TGTGCCAGTAGGCAAACAGGGGGGGGAGGGAATCAGCCCCAGCATTTT
d_gene: .; abundance: .; v_gene: TRBV4-3; j_gene: TRBJ2-3; CDR3aa: CASSQARGDTQYF; CDR3nt: TGCGCCAGCAGCCAAGCCCGGGGGGATACGCAGTATTTT
d_gene: .; abundance: .; v_gene: TRBV7-3; j_gene: TRBJ2-2; CDR3aa: CASSLRRTGAGELFF; CDR3nt: TGTGCCAGCAGCTTACGCCGGACTGGGGCCGGGGAGCTGTTTTTT